The 18 T cell receptor beta chains listed next were all sequenced from one sample in a study of shared clonotypes between healthy human individuals. CD45RO-negative CD8 cells positively selected for CCR7 made up the naive population, which excluded terminally differentiated effector memory CD45RA+ cells. This table comes from immunoSEQ multiplex PCR, and its TCRdb copy is limited to in-frame clones, with some not included. This sample has about 590,000 clones, with 95% to 96% found just once. The sequencing input was naive CD8+ T cells sorted from blood. The receptors stem from a woman under 40 in good health.

The chain recombines TRBV4-2 with TRBJ1-5, with D maybe TRBD1 (5 bases). The CDR3 totals 14 residues. Looked up from germline, CDR1 is LGHNA and CDR2 is YNFKEQ. V lost 3 bases and J 6 bases, leaving 12 bases between the germline ends. DNA of the CDR3: TGTGCCAGCAGCCAGTTAGGAAGGGGTCAGCCCCAGCATTTT. This sequence encodes CASSQLGRGQPQHF.

The rearrangement joins TRBV10-3 to TRBJ2-3; unclear D gene. This CDR3 spans 13 amino acids. CDR1 is ENHRY, CDR2 SYGVKD, per germline. V was trimmed by 3 bases and J by 4 bases, leaving 8 bases between them. The CDR3 sequence: CAISDQEPDTQYF. The DNA for the CDR3 is TGTGCCATCAGTGATCAGGAGCCAGATACGCAGTATTTT.

In nucleotides, the CDR3 is TGTGCCAGCAGTCCTGGGGCCGCGAACACTGAAGCTTTCTTT. This sequence encodes CASSPGAANTEAFF. The genes are TRBV27 and TRBJ1-1; a possible D gene is TRBD1 (5 bases). V dropped 5 bases and J dropped 1 base, with 11 bases sitting between them. This CDR3 has 14 residues. Per germline, CDR1 MNHEY and CDR2 SMNVEV (reference sequence).

CDR3 sequence (DNA): TGTGCCTGGAGTGTATACCTGGGACAGGGGAACACTGAAGCTTTCTTT. Translating gives CAWSVYLGQGNTEAFF. The chain uses TRBV30 and TRBJ1-1; 9 nucleotides line up with TRBD1. CDR1 and CDR2 (germline): GTSNPN, SVGIG (reference sequence). The CDR3 sequence is 16 residues long. The ends lost 0 bases at V and 1 base at J; junction bases unmatched: 6. Full variable domain (rest looked up from reference TRBV30 and TRBJ1-1): SQTIHQWPATLVQPVGSPLSLECTVEGTSNPNLYWYRQAAGRGLQLLFYSVGIGQISSEVPQNLSASRPQDRQFILSSKKLLLSDSGFYLCAWSVYLGQGNTEAFFGQGTRLTVV.

The V and J genes are TRBV19 and TRBJ1-5, with 8 bases that match TRBD1. The CDR3 is 12 residues long. V lost 8 bases, J lost 5 bases, and 2 bases stayed unmatched. Germline lookup yields CDR1 LNHDA and CDR2 SQIVND (reference sequence). The CDR3 region has the DNA TGTGCCAGTTTGACAGGGGATCAGCCCCAGCATTTT. This encodes CASLTGDQPQHF. Complete variable domain (other parts from reference TRBV19 and TRBJ1-5): DGGITQSPKYLFRKEGQNVTLSCEQNLNHDAMYWYRQDPGQGLRLIYYSQIVNDFQKGDIAEGYSVSREKKESFPLTVTSAQKNPTAFYLCASLTGDQPQHFGDGTRLSIL.

This clone was seen only once. V gene TRBV15 combines with J gene TRBJ2-7, with D possibly being TRBD2 (5 bases). The CDR3 contains 15 residues. The V gene's germline CDR1 is LNHNV and CDR2 YYDKDF (reference sequence). V dropped 2 bases and J dropped 4 bases, with 15 bases sitting between them. The DNA for the CDR3 is TGTGCCACCAGCAGAAATCCCGGGGTTGGGTACGAGCAGTACTTC. The encoded protein is CATSRNPGVGYEQYF.

The chain joins TRBV27 to TRBJ1-1; 7 bases agree with TRBD1. Germline V gene sequence: CDR1 MNHEY, CDR2 SMNVEV (reference sequence). The trim removed 4 bases at V and 4 bases at J, leaving 3 bases unmatched. CDR3 length: 13 amino acids. In DNA form, the CDR3 reads TGTGCCAGCAGTTGGGCAGGGGGCACTGAAGCTTTCTTT. Encoded protein: CASSWAGGTEAFF.

This chain uses TRBV13 with TRBJ2-7, with D possibly TRBD2 on 5 matching bases. V was shortened by 1 base and J by 0 bases, with 10 bases between the two germline ends. The germline V gene has CDR1 PRHDT and CDR2 FYEKMQ (reference sequence). This CDR3 is built from 15 residues. The CDR3 loop reads CASSLVRVDSYEQYF. DNA of the CDR3: TGTGCCAGCAGCTTAGTGAGGGTCGACTCCTACGAGCAGTACTTC.

The chain combines TRBV29-1 with TRBJ2-3; 9 bases align to TRBD2. This CDR3 is 20 amino acids long. With V trimmed by 1 base and J by 4 bases, 21 bases remained unmatched. Germline V CDR1 and CDR2: SQVTM, ANQGSEA. The CDR3 nucleotides read TGCAGCGTTGAAGGCGGGAGGTGGGGGGCCGGTAGCGGGAGTCCAGATACGCAGTATTTT. This encodes CSVEGGRWGAGSGSPDTQYF.

The chain employs TRBV29-1 and TRBJ2-5; no reliable D call. CDR1 is SQVTM and CDR2 is ANQGSEA in the germline V gene. The CDR3 is made up of 14 amino acids. V dropped 0 bases and J dropped 3 bases, with 11 bases sitting between them. CDR3 DNA sequence: TGCAGCGTTGAAGATTTTGGCAGCGAAGAGACCCAGTACTTC. This codes for CSVEDFGSEETQYF.

V is TRBV11-2 and J is TRBJ2-7; the match to TRBD1 covers 10 bases. The CDR3 has 16 residues. Trimming took 1 base from V and 5 from J; bases not matched to a gene: 8. CDR1 and CDR2 (germline): SGHAT, FQNNGV. In nucleotides, the CDR3 is TGTGCCAGCAGCTTAGTATCGCGGGACAGGGGCAACGAGCAGTACTTC. As protein: CASSLVSRDRGNEQYF.

This chain links TRBV13 with TRBJ2-7; tentatively, D is TRBD1 (6 bases). Germline values: CDR1 PRHDT, CDR2 FYEKMQ (reference sequence). The length of the CDR3 is 16 residues. The ends were cut back, 4 bases at V and 7 bases at J, with 23 bases in the middle. CDR3 nucleotide sequence: TGTGCCAGCAGCTCTTTCGCCTGGGACACCAAGAGGGAGCAGTACTTC. Translation: CASSSFAWDTKREQYF.

This sequence joins TRBV11-1 and TRBJ2-5; the match to TRBD2 covers 9 bases. V lost 5 bases to trimming and J lost 1 base; unmatched junction nucleotides: 8. The germline CDR1 and CDR2 sequences are SGHAT and FQDESV (reference sequence). The CDR3 totals 16 residues. The CDR3 reads CASSHMTSGPQETQYF. The CDR3 DNA sequence: TGTGCCAGCAGCCACATGACTAGCGGACCCCAAGAGACCCAGTACTTC.

V and J are TRBV28 and TRBJ2-7; tentatively, D is TRBD1 (5 bases). Per the germline V gene, CDR1 is MDHEN and CDR2 is SYDVKM. The V gene lost 7 bases and the J gene lost 0 bases, with 10 bases spanning the gap. CDR3 length: 13 amino acids. The CDR3 bases are TGTGCCAGCACCGAAGACAGCTCCTACGAGCAGTACTTC. Amino acids: CASTEDSSYEQYF.

To note about this clone: Being one base from a much bigger clone, this may be a read error. The CDR3 DNA is TGTGCCAGCAGCTGGGGGACTGAAGCTTTCTTT. This sequence encodes CASSWGTEAFF. V and J are TRBV13 and TRBJ1-1, with D maybe TRBD1 (5 bases). This CDR3 comprises 11 residues. Germline V lookup: CDR1 PRHDT, CDR2 FYEKMQ (reference sequence). V gave up 4 bases and J gave up 5 bases, with 5 bases separating them.

The genes are TRBV7-9 and TRBJ1-1, with 7 bases lining up with TRBD1. Germline V gives CDR1 SEHNR, CDR2 FQNEAQ (reference sequence). The CDR3 totals 16 residues. Unmatched junction bases numbered 11, after V lost 5 bases and J lost 2 bases. CDR3 DNA: TGTGCCAGCAGCCCAACCCAGGGGGGCATCAACACTGAAGCTTTCTTT. It yields the protein CASSPTQGGINTEAFF.

The chain carries TRBV28 and TRBJ1-1; D gene ambiguous. The CDR3 consists of 14 residues. CDR1 is MDHEN, CDR2 SYDVKM, per germline. Trimming removed 1 base at V and 4 bases at J, with 10 bases between. As DNA, the CDR3 is TGTGCCAGCAGTTTATTTAGGAAAGGCACTGAAGCTTTCTTT. It yields the protein CASSLFRKGTEAFF.

V usage is TRBV30 and J usage is TRBJ1-2, with a tentative D call TRBD1 (6 bases). Trimming left V 5 bases short and J 6 bases short, with 16 bases between. The CDR3 is 13 residues long. Germline CDR1 GTSNPN, CDR2 SVGIG (reference sequence). As DNA, the CDR3 is TGTGCCTGGGGCTTAACAGGGTACAATGGCTACACCTTC. Translated: CAWGLTGYNGYTF.